The present TCR beta chain was sequenced within a study of blood T cell repertoires in COVID-19. Across the whole study: Samples came from the United States, Italy and Spain, spanning acute and convalescent COVID-19.

Original methodology: Estimates of nucleated cell counts were drawn from the amplification of reference gene primers. Clones were read by immunoSEQ multiplex PCR, and TCRdb kept only the in-frame ones, dropping some. The V and J calls and clone size come from that table; D and trimming were worked out from the DNA. The sample shows 40,000 to 50,000 clones, 88% of them seen only once. Germline V gene data show CDR1 as MNHEY and CDR2 as SVGAGI. Trimming stripped 7 bases from V and 1 base from J, with 10 bases between. CDR3 size: 13 residues. V and J are TRBV6-5 and TRBJ1-1; possible D gene TRBD1, 5 bases. The clonotype was recovered from a human donor in a cohort sampled during active COVID-19. The sample consisted of peripheral blood. Here the CDR3 reads CASKAGWNTEAFF. DNA for the CDR3: TGTGCCAGCAAGGCAGGGTGGAACACTGAAGCTTTCTTT.